This TCR beta chain derives from a study of cytomegalovirus exposure and HLA in healthy donors (dated by TCRdb to 2017 to 2019). Study-level background: The 550 to 750 repertoires of the first cohort and the 120 validation repertoires were produced on the same platform, according to a later analysis. To predict cytomegalovirus infection status, the study brought together high-throughput TCR immunosequencing, statistical association of individual TCRs with disease status, and machine learning. Along with the approximately 670-subject first cohort, a separate validation cohort of over a hundred different subjects was used. The study aimed to test whether signatures of past pathogen exposure could be identified by cataloging public T cell receptors. Points the paper makes about the study in general: Most TCR sequences were seen in very few donors, while some public TCRs were found in many individuals. A later analysis lacked HLA typing for the validation cohort, so it scored co-occurrence in that cohort across all 120 repertoires. A later analysis found that TCRs clustered in the first cohort also tended to co-occur in the 100 to 150 validation repertoires, with 90% to 95% of cluster scores above 0. A total of about 180 TCR beta chains were listed by the study as associated with cytomegalovirus. In vitro tests confirmed that a few of the cytomegalovirus-associated TCR beta chains recognize cytomegalovirus antigens. The classifier was reported to diagnose cytomegalovirus status with high specificity and sensitivity in both the original and validation cohorts. The authors suggested that the approach could potentially be extended to other disease states and immunological phenotypes.

The library was produced with the immunoSEQ multiplex PCR assay. The published analysis was carried out like this. A statistical classification framework was built for diagnosing cytomegalovirus status from the catalog of TCR beta chain sequences. What TCRdb holds here is the immuneACCESS table cut down to in-frame rearrangements. Part of the clones is not present; checked against another copy, under half of the missing clones reflect an unresolved V gene, and the others are unexplained. The DNA gave D and trimming, while V, J and clone size come from that table. Here the sample has about 49,000 clones; approximately 95% occur a single time. Jointly, the top ten make up approximately 8.1% of the sample. Trimming takes 2 bases off V and 5 bases off J; junction bases not matched to a gene: 9. From the cysteine up to the phenylalanine, the CDR3 has a length of 16 residues. Of all the DNA, just the CDR3 is kept, 48 bases in frame from base 1. The germline V gene encodes CDR1 SGHTA and CDR2 FQGNSA.

Separate from the approximately 690-subject first cohort, the validation cohort of 90 to 150 subjects was the group to which the donors belonged. In the case of this clone: There is no known antigen for this receptor. No much larger clonotype is one base removed from it; base qualities were not supplied.

Sequenced material: PBMCs. The sequence was obtained from a woman aged 18 to 35 in good health and CMV-seropositive. The chain joins TRBV7-2 to TRBJ2-5; 9 central nucleotides agree with TRBD2. The nucleotide sequence is given as TGTGCCAGCAGCTTACTTGGTAGCGGGAGTTTCGAGACCCAGTACTTC. Its protein is CASSLLGSGSFETQYF.